A selection of T cell receptor beta chains follows, all from one sample in a study of blood T cell repertoires in COVID-19. Data came from immunoSEQ multiplex PCR; TCRdb stores just in-frame clones and leaves some out. The table has under 200,000 clones, around 85% seen once; the top ten hold under 2.5%. The sequencing sample was made of peripheral blood. The receptors were sampled from an older man with active or convalescent COVID-19. Both conserved end residues are part of each CDR3. Each record gives: J gene, D gene, clone size, V gene, CDR3 length, CDR3 protein, CDR3 DNA. A D gene is named only where the DNA matches it firmly. Expanded clones are given a class, and other clones once, few, many or no size at all.

>TRBJ2-1|TRBD1|.|TRBV19|15
CASSPRTGGSVGQFF
TGTGCCAGTAGTCCTAGGACAGGGGGGTCCGTCGGGCAGTTCTTC
>TRBJ1-2|TRBD1|few|TRBV10-3|13
CAISDQTGFGYTF
TGTGCCATCAGTGACCAGACAGGGTTCGGCTACACCTTC
>TRBJ2-1|.|.|TRBV4-3|17
CASSQDRRVRVYNEQFF
TGCGCCAGCAGCCAAGATAGGAGGGTCAGGGTCTACAATGAGCAGTTCTTC
>TRBJ1-3|TRBD1|.|TRBV7-8|16
CASSSRTGGIGNTIYF
TGTGCCAGCAGCTCTAGGACAGGGGGAATTGGAAACACCATATATTTT
>TRBJ2-7|.|.|TRBV4-3|17
CASSQDLSAESSYEQYF
TGCGCCAGCAGCCAAGATCTGTCAGCGGAAAGCTCCTACGAGCAGTACTTC
>TRBJ1-1|.|.|TRBV7-9|15
CASSPGGGRWAEAFF
TGTGCCAGCTCCCCCGGTGGGGGCAGATGGGCTGAAGCTTTCTTT
>TRBJ2-7|TRBD1|.|TRBV24-1|14
CATQTGDHPYEQYF
TGTGCCACCCAGACAGGGGACCATCCCTACGAGCAGTACTTC
>TRBJ2-5|.|.|TRBV27|13
CASRGFGQETQYF
TGTGCCAGCCGGGGGTTCGGGCAAGAGACCCAGTACTTC
>TRBJ2-7|TRBD1|.|TRBV19|13
CASTRTGGYEQYF
TGTGCCAGTACCAGGACAGGGGGATACGAGCAGTACTTC
>TRBJ2-2|.|.|TRBV5-1|15
CASSPPTHSTGELFF
TGCGCCAGCAGCCCCCCGACACACTCCACCGGGGAGCTGTTTTTT
>TRBJ1-2|.|.|TRBV5-1|15
CASSLAGDGYYGYTF
TGCGCCAGCAGCTTGGCCGGGGATGGGTACTATGGCTACACCTTC
>TRBJ2-7|TRBD1|once|TRBV5-4|17
CASSLASTGGLSYEQYF
TGTGCCAGCAGCTTGGCCTCGACAGGGGGTCTCTCCTACGAGCAGTACTTC
>TRBJ2-2|.|.|TRBV7-8|17
CASSTPWGGASTGELFF
TGTGCCAGCAGCACACCCTGGGGGGGGGCCAGCACCGGGGAGCTGTTTTTT
>TRBJ2-5|.|.|TRBV11-2|15
CASSLDAPGWETQYF
TGTGCCAGCAGCTTAGATGCCCCCGGGTGGGAGACCCAGTACTTC
>TRBJ2-1|.|.|TRBV2|11
CASSVLAREFF
TGTGCCAGCAGCGTACTGGCGCGGGAGTTCTTC
>TRBJ2-5|TRBD1|.|TRBV11-2|15
CASSLTTGGWETQYF
TGTGCCAGCAGCTTAACAACAGGGGGCTGGGAGACCCAGTACTTC
>TRBJ2-5|.|.|TRBV19|11
CASSYLETQYF
TGTGCCAGTAGTTATTTGGAGACCCAGTACTTC
>TRBJ1-1|TRBD1|.|TRBV18|16
CASSSKATGVVTEAFF
TGTGCCAGCTCATCAAAGGCGACAGGGGTCGTCACTGAAGCTTTCTTT
>TRBJ1-4|.|.|TRBV11-2|16
CASSLAGPATNEKLFF
TGTGCCAGCAGCTTAGCAGGGCCGGCGACTAATGAAAAACTGTTTTTT